The subject of this entry is one T cell receptor (beta chain). This receptor's antigen is unknown. Qualities for individual bases were not recorded, and no much larger clone is one base off. The CDR3 runs 15 residues from the cysteine to the phenylalanine. Only the CDR3 DNA is retained, 45 bases long and in frame from the first base. From a lookup of the germline V gene, CDR1 and CDR2 are MGHRA and YSYEKL. Cut back by 0 bases and 2 bases, the V and J ends lie 8 bases apart. The data originate from a study of blood T cell repertoires in COVID-19 (dated by TCRdb to about 2020). Background for the entire study: Samples covering the acute and convalescent phases of COVID-19 were provided by collaborators in the United States, Italy and Spain. The material from the prospective study consisted of cDNA or gDNA derived from T cells, B-cell-depleted T cells, or PBMCs. The dataset comprised deeply sampled blood TCRbeta repertoires from subjects exposed to, actively infected with, or recovered from COVID-19. A freely available public database, intended as a resource for researchers studying the immune response to SARS-CoV-2, is where the repertoires were released. The samples were drawn from the first 160 participants of the ongoing ImmuneRACE study and from 950 to 1,500 subjects provided by 6 global collaborators. Nearly every sample came with metadata listing a de-identified subject ID, COVID-19 status, age in years and sex. Where available, HLA class I and class II types were obtained from metadata supplied by the sample provider rather than from assay-based typing. Overall results and qualifications from the work: The amount of clinical and demographic metadata varied by source and participant and was provided uncurated.

The collaborating institutions used their own protocols to collect whole blood in K2EDTA tubes. For TCRbeta analysis, collaborators shipped samples in one of three forms: frozen whole blood, isolated PBMCs, or DNA extracted from either of those sample types. TCRbeta CDR3 regions were amplified from genomic DNA by means of the immunoSEQ Assay, a bias-controlled multiplex PCR. As for the authors' bioinformatics: Within the assay, amplification of reference gene primers was used to estimate how many nucleated cells each sample contained. To quantify the absolute abundance of each unique TCRbeta CDR3 rearrangement, sequence reads were collapsed and filtered. Productive Simpson clonality was computed per sample as the square root of Simpson's diversity index over productive rearrangements. Imported from immuneACCESS, the table was reduced by TCRdb to in-frame sequences with V and J called. These copies leave out some clones; in studies compared against another copy, an unresolved V gene accounts for under half, and the cause of the remainder is not known. V and J calls and clone size are as listed in that table; D and trimming were resolved from the DNA. For this sample the table gives around 700,000 clones, of which 90% were detected only once. Roughly 0.25% of the sample is in the top ten clones.

The source of this sequence is a woman younger than 30 with acute or convalescent COVID-19. This chain joins TRBV4-1 to TRBJ2-1; perhaps TRBD1 is the D gene, with 5 bases matching. The source material was peripheral blood. The CDR3 has the sequence CASSQDGAPYNEQFF. The DNA reads as follows: TGCGCCAGCAGCCAAGATGGGGCGCCCTACAATGAGCAGTTCTTC.